The TCR beta chain described here comes from a study of cytomegalovirus exposure and HLA in healthy donors (TCRdb year 2017). Study-level background: An earlier analysis of more than 550 of the donors reported 276 Gb of sequence data and 95 million to 120 million unique TCR beta sequences obtained from approximately 180 million T cells. An early release that covered about 640 HLA-typed donors contained about 290 gigabases of sequencing data and around 85 million unique TCR sequences. Of the approximately 400 genotyped donors, around 81% fell in the genetic ancestry cluster associated with self-reported Caucasian donors. The study was designed to test whether signatures of past pathogen exposure could be identified by cataloging public T cell receptors. The T cell repertoires of around 670 subjects were profiled by immunosequencing and related to cytomegalovirus serostatus. In addition to the first cohort of hundreds of subjects, a separate validation cohort of 120 different subjects was used. To predict cytomegalovirus infection status, the study combined high-throughput TCR immunosequencing, statistical association of individual TCRs with disease status, and machine learning. In a later analysis, previously published TCR beta repertoires from several hundred donors were re-analyzed and high-resolution HLA genotyping was added so that TCR occurrence patterns could be studied. Rather than drawing on any new phenotypic data, the later analysis identified candidate immune exposures from TCR beta sequences and the way those sequences occurred across donors. An earlier analysis of around 640 of the donors used high-throughput TCR beta sequencing to judge whether each TCR beta V gene segment behaved as functional or pseudogenic. Donor age, sex, ethnicity and CMV serostatus were compiled alongside the repertoire data. In a later genetic analysis, genome-wide SNP genotypes for about 55% of the 666 donors were used, and that subset was treated as a discovery cohort. All discovery cohort repertoires had been generated using a single sequencing platform. HLA typing covered class I and class II loci at four-digit resolution. Typing coverage varied by locus: roughly 620-640 donors for A, B, C, DRB1 and DQB1; under 550 for DQA1; about 590 for DPA1; approximately 450 for DPB1. Because of strong linkage in the cohort, 4 to 6 DR-DQ haplotypes were treated as single units for association and clustering. Across some 400 genotyped donors of the cohort, an average of roughly 250,000 unique TCR beta nucleotide sequences per donor were sequenced, and about a sixth of those sequences were non-productive. On the study overall, not on this receptor specifically: A later analysis associated about 17,000 TCR beta sequences with specific HLA alleles at a false discovery rate of 0.05. Across donors, most TCR sequences were observed very rarely, whereas some public TCRs were present in many individuals. In a later analysis, most CMV-associated TCR beta chains were found to appear HLA-restricted, with HLA associations seemingly driven largely by CMV exposure. Because HLA typing was missing for some donors at each locus, association tests included only the typed subset. A cluster of highly shared sequence variants was judged likely to represent a technical artifact of the sequencing pipeline. V-gene and J-gene trimming of TCR beta chains was associated with a missense DCLRE1C variant in a later genetic analysis, and the association was replicated in an independent cohort. Seventeen rarely observed V segments, including chromosome 9 orphons, were excluded from the earlier analysis of several hundred of the donors because counts were too low. Presence/absence analyses assumed roughly uniform sequencing depth across donors, an assumption that may not hold. In this cohort, only TCR beta chains were sequenced, and detectable features were limited by the absence of alpha or paired-chain data. A later analysis found that HLA-associated TCR beta chains were more clonally expanded and had lower generation probabilities than equally common non-associated chains. In an earlier analysis of some 550 of the donors, most TCR beta V segments were observed in productive rearrangements about 90% or about 30% of the time, broadly matching IMGT annotations. Because the 87-base-pair reads could not distinguish some IMGT-functional V segments, including TRBV6-2 and TRBV6-3, those segments were excluded. The classifier was reported to diagnose cytomegalovirus status with high specificity and sensitivity in both the original cohort and the validation cohort. According to the authors, the approach could potentially be generalized to other disease states and immunological phenotypes. A further reported finding was that TCR beta sequences accurately predicted the HLA-A and HLA-B alleles for most subjects in the first cohort. In vitro tests confirmed that a few of the cytomegalovirus-associated TCR beta chains recognize cytomegalovirus antigens. According to a later analysis, TCR association rates differed among HLA loci, with DRB1 alleles showing the most associated TCRs and HLA-C alleles showing the fewest. Linkage disequilibrium might explain the correlated functional status among segregating V segments, but an unknown experimental factor could not be ruled out. A total of 150 to 200 TCR beta chains were listed by the study as associated with cytomegalovirus. For the cohort, immune exposure information was limited to CMV serostatus. In a later genetic analysis, fewer N-insertions in productive TCRs were reported among donors in an Asian-associated ancestry cluster than the approximately 670-donor mean. When HLA alleles, especially DR and DQ, strongly co-occurred, TCR associations were difficult to assign to individual alleles. Several of the top co-occurrence clusters appeared to be linked to parvovirus B19, influenza, CMV and Epstein-Barr virus, according to a later analysis.

In total, approximately 690 healthy bone marrow donors made up the cohort. At the time of sampling, every cohort member was nominally healthy, though immune exposures that went unrecorded were likely present. The donor was CMV seronegative and belonged to the group of 350 to 400 seronegative cohort members. A peripheral blood sample was provided by each donor, and peripheral blood mononuclear cells were used for TCR beta sequencing. Genomic DNA extraction from the blood cell samples was performed with the Qiagen DNeasy Blood Extraction Kit. Library method: the immunoSEQ multiplex PCR assay. For the multiplex PCR, a mixture combining 60 forward primers for TCR Vbeta segments and 13 reverse primers for TCR Jbeta segments was used. Amplification of the CDR3 region of rearranged TCR beta genes was performed with a multiplex PCR assay on genomic DNA. Amplified TCR beta libraries were sequenced as 87-base-pair reads on the Illumina HiSeq System. Regarding the original processing steps: In a later analysis, around 80 million unique TCR beta chains were counted across the approximately 640 repertoires, and some 10 million of these chains were shared by at least two donors. A nearest-neighbor algorithm error-corrected the raw reads and collapsed the reads into unique sequences, merging closely related sequences to remove PCR and sequencing errors. To assign V, D and J gene segments, CDR3 sequences were aligned to IMGT reference sequences. For a sequence to be retained, at least a six-nucleotide match to both a V gene segment and a J gene segment was required. A rearrangement counted as productive if the CDR3 had no stop codons and remained in frame with V and J, and every other rearrangement counted as non-productive. Following IMGT convention, CDR3 was defined as the stretch from the second conserved V-encoded cysteine up to the conserved J-encoded phenylalanine. In an earlier analysis of more than 550 of the donors, sequences lacking an unambiguous match to a single V gene segment were excluded. In an earlier analysis of almost 600 of the donors, a V segment was called functional when productive rearrangements were above 56.7%, and segregating when the standard deviation between donors exceeded 5%. To diagnose cytomegalovirus status from the catalog of TCR beta chain sequences, a statistical classification framework was built. A later analysis assigned V and J genes by comparing TCR nucleotide sequences with IMGT/GENE-DB human TR gene sequences. The TCRdist pipeline was used in a later analysis to assign CDR3 sequences and most-parsimonious VDJ recombination scenarios. A later analysis defined each TCR beta chain by its CDR3 amino acid sequence plus V-gene family, and excluded reads lacking a unique V-gene family. As a way to deal with suspected cross-contamination and a sequencing artifact, a later analysis dropped 450 to 600 nucleotide sequences that were highly shared and had low generation probability. For each public chain, a later analysis derived a clonal expansion index from normalized ranks of inferred template counts within each repertoire. In a later analysis, generation probabilities were computed using a VDJ recombination model fitted to out-of-frame rearrangements, and the results were checked against IGoR. A later analysis scored TCR-TCR, TCR-HLA and TCR-CMV co-occurrence with hypergeometric tests, applying a repertoire-size bias correction to TCR pairs. In a later analysis, false discovery rates were estimated by permuting HLA or CMV assignments 20 times. A later analysis grouped co-occurring TCRs with DBSCAN, adding TCRdist sequence similarity when clustering within HLA-allele-positive subsets. Repertoires with fewer than 30,000 or more than 120,000 public chains, plus five repertoires with anomalous nucleotide sharing, were excluded from co-occurrence clustering. TCRdb mirrors the immuneACCESS table, restricted to in-frame sequences. Some clones are absent from its copies; in checked studies, under half trace to an unresolved V gene, and the reason for the others is unknown. V and J calls and clone size are as listed in that table; D and trimming were resolved from the DNA. A total of about 82,000 clones appear in this sample, about nine tenths of them only once. The ten largest make up about 2.5% of the sample.

About this clone itself: Its antigen is not yet known. There are no base qualities to consult, and no much larger clone falls within one base.

Counted from cysteine to phenylalanine, this CDR3 has 13 amino acids. Just CDR3 DNA is preserved here, 39 bases in frame from base 1. CDR1 and CDR2 (MNHNS, SASEGT) derive from the germline V gene. V lost 4 bases and J lost 7 bases; the stretch between them is 13 bases long. The chain is encoded by TRBV6-1 joined to TRBJ2-5; 5 matching bases give a weak D call of TRBD2. The sequence came from a young man in good health and CMV-seronegative. Sequencing used PBMCs. The bases read TGTGCCAGCAGTGTTGACCCAAGCGGGACCCAGTACTTC. This codes for CASSVDPSGTQYF.